These 9 T cell receptor beta chains originate from one sample sequenced in a study of blood T cell repertoires in COVID-19 (dated by TCRdb to 2018 to 2020). The library was generated by the immunoSEQ multiplex PCR assay. TCRdb retrieved this table from immuneACCESS and kept in-frame rearrangements only. Not all clones are present; in checked studies, unresolved V genes account for under half, and no reason is known for the remainder. The sample yields fewer than 250,000 clones; 70% to 90% were counted once. The ten largest clones represent 3% to 3.5% of the sample. The sequenced material came from peripheral blood. The receptors stem from a man in his sixties with acute or convalescent COVID-19.

V gene TRBV4-3 combines with J gene TRBJ1-2, with 9 bases lining up with TRBD1. The CDR3 runs 15 residues. The ends lost 3 bases at V and 6 bases at J; junction bases unmatched: 8. Per the germline V gene, CDR1 is LGHNA and CDR2 is YSLEER. The CDR3 here is CASSQIRGQGNGYTF. As DNA, the CDR3 is TGCGCCAGCAGCCAGATTCGGGGACAGGGTAATGGCTACACCTTC.

The J gene is TRBJ1-1, the V gene TRBV30; 7 positions match TRBD1. Losses at the gene ends were 5 bases for V and 6 bases for J; bases not matched to a gene: 9. The CDR3 runs to 13 residues. Germline V CDR1 and CDR2: GTSNPN, SVGIG (reference sequence). The DNA of the CDR3 is TGTGCCTGGGCCCCGGGACAGTTCGCTGAAGCTTTCTTT. Translating gives CAWAPGQFAEAFF.

The chain uses TRBV5-1 and TRBJ2-2, with D possibly matching TRBD2 (5 bases). This CDR3 comprises 16 residues. In germline, CDR1 is SGHRS, CDR2 YFSETQ. Deletions cut 4 bases from V and 3 bases from J, with 16 bases between. The CDR3 sequence: CASSASLTGYTGELFF. In nucleotides, the CDR3 is TGCGCCAGCAGCGCTTCCTTGACGGGGTACACCGGGGAGCTGTTTTTT.

This chain joins TRBV7-6 and TRBJ1-1; D not resolved. This CDR3 has 13 amino acids. Between the trimmed V and J ends, which lost 5 bases and 2 bases, there was a span of 9 bases. Germline CDR1 and CDR2: SGHVS and FNYEAQ. The CDR3, as DNA: TGTGCCAGCAGCGTTGACACAAACACTGAAGCTTTCTTT. Its translation: CASSVDTNTEAFF.

This chain links TRBV19 with TRBJ1-5; D possibly corresponds to TRBD1 (5 bases). The CDR3 loop spans 12 amino acids. Per the germline V gene, CDR1 is LNHDA and CDR2 is SQIVND (reference sequence). The ends were cut back, 6 bases at V and 7 bases at J, with 10 bases in the middle. CDR3 protein: CASRGGGQPQHF. CDR3 sequence (DNA): TGTGCCAGTAGGGGGGGTGGCCAGCCCCAGCATTTT.

V is TRBV6-5 and J is TRBJ1-4; weak D call: TRBD1 (6 bases). The CDR3 sequence is 13 residues long. Germline V gene lookup returns CDR1 MNHEY and CDR2 SVGAGI. V lost 7 bases and J 4 bases, leaving 10 bases between the germline ends. This CDR3 is CASMAGDNEKLFF. The CDR3 nucleotides read TGTGCCAGCATGGCAGGGGATAATGAAAAACTGTTTTTT.

This chain uses TRBV10-2 with TRBJ1-5; 8 bases fit TRBD1. From germline, CDR1 is WSHSY and CDR2 SAAADI. The length of the CDR3 is 16 residues. Losses at the gene ends were 2 bases for V and 6 bases for J; bases not matched to a gene: 9. The CDR3 loop reads CASSEPQTGVRQPQHF. In DNA form, the CDR3 reads TGCGCCAGCAGTGAGCCTCAGACAGGGGTTCGTCAGCCCCAGCATTTT.

The chain is built from TRBV30 and TRBJ2-7, with a tentative D call TRBD2 (6 bases). Germline assignment: CDR1 GTSNPN and CDR2 SVGIG (reference sequence). This CDR3 is built from 14 residues. Trimming took 3 bases from V and 7 from J, leaving 19 bases between them. CDR3 DNA: TGTGCCTGGAGCCTTAACCTGGGGGGAAAGGAGCAGTACTTC. Protein sequence: CAWSLNLGGKEQYF.

The rearrangement uses TRBV29-1 and TRBJ1-1, with 9 bases aligning to TRBD1. The germline CDR1 and CDR2 sequences are SQVTM and ANQGSEA. The V and J ends lost 6 bases and 7 bases, in that order; junction bases with no gene match: 15. This CDR3 contains 15 residues. CDR3 sequence: CSVLDRGVTRGEAFF. The DNA of the CDR3 is TGCAGCGTCCTAGACAGGGGGGTTACTCGAGGTGAAGCTTTCTTT.